A single sample gave rise to the 2 T cell receptor beta chains below, sequenced in a study of regulatory T cells in long-lasting Graves disease. Sample time point: newly diagnosed GD, antithyroid drugs for less than 3 months. Isolated PBMC RNA provided the starting material for the TCR library. Arm-PCR with iRepertoire HTBI primers amplified the CDR3 regions for these TCR beta libraries. A single record per CDR3 protein comes from TCRdb applying MiXCR to the multiplex PCR reads. The sample shows approximately 540,000 distinct CDR3 sequences, 12% of them seen only once. These data were also reused for a study on T cells in Graves' hyperthyroidism and ophthalmopathy.

Specimen: peripheral blood mononuclear cells (PBMCs), collected at new diagnosis, from a patient treated with antithyroid drugs. These receptors originate from a woman aged 25 to 39 with Graves disease.

This clonotype was counted at least ten times. The chain is built from TRBV2 and TRBJ1-1; no clear D gene. V was pared by 3 bases and J by 3 bases, with 11 bases between. Looked up from germline, CDR1 is SNHLY and CDR2 is FYNNEI. This CDR3 is built from 14 residues. The chain's CDR3 is CASSDEDGYTEAFF. Written as DNA, the CDR3 is TGTGCCAGCAGTGACGAGGACGGTTACACTGAAGCTTTCTTT.

In this sample, this clonotype turned up many times. The gene calls are TRBV29-1 and TRBJ1-4; D may be TRBD1 (6 bases). Germline CDR1 reads SQVTM; CDR2 reads ANQGSEA. V lost 4 bases to trimming and J lost 4 bases, with 13 bases between them. The CDR3 contains 14 residues. CDR3 bases: TGCAGCGTTGGACAGGTAGATTTTAATGAAAAACTGTTTTTT. Its translation: CSVGQVDFNEKLFF.